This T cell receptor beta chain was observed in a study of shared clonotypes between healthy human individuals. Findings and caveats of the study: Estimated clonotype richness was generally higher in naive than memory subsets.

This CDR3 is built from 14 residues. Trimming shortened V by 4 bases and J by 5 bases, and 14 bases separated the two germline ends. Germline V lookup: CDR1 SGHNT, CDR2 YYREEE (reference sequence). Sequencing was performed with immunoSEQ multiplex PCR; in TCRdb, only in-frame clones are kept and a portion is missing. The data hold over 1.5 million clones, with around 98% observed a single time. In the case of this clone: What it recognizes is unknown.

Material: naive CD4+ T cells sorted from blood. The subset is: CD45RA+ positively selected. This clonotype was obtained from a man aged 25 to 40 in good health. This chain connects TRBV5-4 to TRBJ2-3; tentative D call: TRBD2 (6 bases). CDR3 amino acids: CASSTAGRQDTQYF. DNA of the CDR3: TGTGCCAGCAGCACGGCGGGAAGACAAGATACGCAGTATTTT.